The clone carrying this TCR beta chain was seen a few times. The antigen is undetermined. CDR1 is SGHRS, CDR2 YFSETQ, per germline. This CDR3 has 13 amino acids. Trimming stripped 4 bases from V and 14 bases from J, with 16 bases between. The data were obtained in a study of T-cell memory formation after mild COVID-19. Findings of the study overall: A subset of responding clones appeared in pre-infection memory, suggesting cross-reactive memory joined.

Sample barcodes and UMIs were carried by the TCR alpha and TCR beta cDNA libraries that 5'RACE generated with constant-segment primers. TCRdb redid the calling of the 5' RACE reads with MiXCR, one entry per CDR3 protein. The table shows about 240,000 distinct CDR3 sequences, with 8.5% to 9.5% occurring only once. Material: PBMCs or a T cell subset sorted from them (not recorded which). The sequence derives from a man between 18 and 29 years old who had mild COVID-19 (a few samples of this study predate the infection). Cell type and time point are not known. This rearrangement joins TRBV5-1 to TRBJ1-6, with D hard to call. CDR3 DNA sequence: TGCGCCAGCAGCCCAACAGTAGAGAGCACCCTCCACTTT. Translation gives CASSPTVESTLHF.